This TCR beta chain was obtained from a study of identical twins. Study-wide points: Modelling underestimated the level of out-of-frame TCR alpha sharing observed in monozygotic twins. It was possible that invariant MAIT and iNKT cells partly confounded the zero-insertion analyses. Abundant beta clonotypes from cord blood had fewer insertions, unlike memory repertoires, which showed none.

As regards this clonotype: Its specificity is not known.

Trimming pared 7 bases from V and 3 bases from J, leaving 10 bases between. This CDR3 is built from 12 residues. Germline-derived CDR1 and CDR2 are MGHDK and SYGVNS. One entry per CDR3 protein results from TCRdb running MiXCR on the 5' RACE reads. Of around 490,000 distinct CDR3 sequences listed, approximately 20% are singletons. The data also belong to a second study, concerning yellow fever vaccine responses in identical twins. That study adds: Reportedly, twins' vaccine T cell responses looked partly convergent and partly personalized.

V and J are TRBV25-1 and TRBJ2-7; D uncertain. The sequenced sample consisted of CD4+ T cells sorted from blood. The origin of this receptor is a woman between 18 and 30 years old in good health. Here the CDR3 reads CASNSASYEQYF. The CDR3, as DNA: TGTGCCAGCAACTCAGCCAGCTACGAGCAGTACTTC.